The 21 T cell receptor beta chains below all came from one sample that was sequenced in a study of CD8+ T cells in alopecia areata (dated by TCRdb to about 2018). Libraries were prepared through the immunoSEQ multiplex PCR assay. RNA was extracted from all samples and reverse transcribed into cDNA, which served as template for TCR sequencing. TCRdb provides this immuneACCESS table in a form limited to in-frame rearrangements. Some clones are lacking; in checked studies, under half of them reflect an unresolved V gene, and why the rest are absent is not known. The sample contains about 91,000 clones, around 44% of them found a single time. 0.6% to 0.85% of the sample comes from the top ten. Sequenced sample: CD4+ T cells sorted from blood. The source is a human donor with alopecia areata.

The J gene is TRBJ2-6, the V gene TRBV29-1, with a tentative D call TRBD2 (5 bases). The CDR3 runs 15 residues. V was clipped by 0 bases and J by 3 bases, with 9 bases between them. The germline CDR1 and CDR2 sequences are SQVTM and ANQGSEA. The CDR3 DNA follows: TGCAGCGTTGAAGATCGCGGGTTTGGGGCCAACGTCCTGACTTTC. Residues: CSVEDRGFGANVLTF.

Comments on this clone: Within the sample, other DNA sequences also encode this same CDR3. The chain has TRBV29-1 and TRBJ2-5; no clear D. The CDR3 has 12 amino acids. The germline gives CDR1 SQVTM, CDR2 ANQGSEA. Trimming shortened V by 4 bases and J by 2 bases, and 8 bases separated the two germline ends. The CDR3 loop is CSVGDGQETQYF. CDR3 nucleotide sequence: TGCAGCGTTGGCGACGGACAAGAGACCCAGTACTTC.

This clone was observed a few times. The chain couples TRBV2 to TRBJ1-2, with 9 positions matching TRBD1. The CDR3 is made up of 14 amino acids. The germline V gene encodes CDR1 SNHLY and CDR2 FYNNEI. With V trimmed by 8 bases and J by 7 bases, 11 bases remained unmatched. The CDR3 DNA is TGTGCCAGCGCAACGGACAGGGGAGTTCGTGGCTACACCTTC. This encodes CASATDRGVRGYTF.

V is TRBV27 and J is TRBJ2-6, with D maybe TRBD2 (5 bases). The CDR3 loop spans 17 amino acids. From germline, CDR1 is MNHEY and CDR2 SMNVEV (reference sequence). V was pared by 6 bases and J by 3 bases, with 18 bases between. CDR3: CASRRIARGYGANVLTF. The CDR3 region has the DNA TGTGCCAGCAGAAGAATCGCACGGGGTTATGGGGCCAACGTCCTGACTTTC.

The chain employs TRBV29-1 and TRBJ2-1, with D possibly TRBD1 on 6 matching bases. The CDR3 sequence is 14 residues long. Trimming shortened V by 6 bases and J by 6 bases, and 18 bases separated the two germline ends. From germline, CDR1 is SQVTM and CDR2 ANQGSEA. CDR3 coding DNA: TGCAGCGTCGAACGACAGGAATCGCTCAATGAGCAGTTCTTC. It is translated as CSVERQESLNEQFF.

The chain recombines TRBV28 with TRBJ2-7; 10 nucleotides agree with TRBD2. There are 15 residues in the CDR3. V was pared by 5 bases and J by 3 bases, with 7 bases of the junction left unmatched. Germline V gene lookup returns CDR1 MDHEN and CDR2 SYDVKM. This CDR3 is CASSASAGGGYEQYF. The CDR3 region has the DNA TGTGCCAGCAGTGCCTCAGCGGGAGGGGGCTACGAGCAGTACTTC.

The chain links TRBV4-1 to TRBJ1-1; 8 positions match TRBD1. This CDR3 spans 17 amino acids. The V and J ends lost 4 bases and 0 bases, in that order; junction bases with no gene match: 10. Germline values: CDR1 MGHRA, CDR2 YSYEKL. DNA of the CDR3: TGCGCCAGCAGCCCAGTCAGGGGGCGGACCCTGAACACTGAAGCTTTCTTT. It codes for CASSPVRGRTLNTEAFF.

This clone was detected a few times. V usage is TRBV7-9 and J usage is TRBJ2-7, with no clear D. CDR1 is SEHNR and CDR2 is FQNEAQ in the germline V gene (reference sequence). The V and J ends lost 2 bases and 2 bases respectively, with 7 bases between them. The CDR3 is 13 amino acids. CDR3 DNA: TGTGCCAGCAGCTTATATGGAGCCTACGAGCAGTACTTC. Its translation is CASSLYGAYEQYF.

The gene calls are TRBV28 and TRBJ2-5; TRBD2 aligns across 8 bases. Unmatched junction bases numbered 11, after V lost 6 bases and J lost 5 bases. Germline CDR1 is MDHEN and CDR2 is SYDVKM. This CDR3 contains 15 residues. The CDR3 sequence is CASSPGGGRSETQYF. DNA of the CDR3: TGTGCCAGCAGCCCCGGGGGGGGGCGGAGCGAGACCCAGTACTTC.

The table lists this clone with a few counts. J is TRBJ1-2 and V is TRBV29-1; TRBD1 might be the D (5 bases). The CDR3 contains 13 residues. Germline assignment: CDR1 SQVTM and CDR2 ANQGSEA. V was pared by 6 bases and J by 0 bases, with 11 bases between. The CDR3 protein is CSVAGLTNYGYTF. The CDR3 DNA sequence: TGCAGCGTAGCAGGGCTAACTAACTATGGCTACACCTTC.

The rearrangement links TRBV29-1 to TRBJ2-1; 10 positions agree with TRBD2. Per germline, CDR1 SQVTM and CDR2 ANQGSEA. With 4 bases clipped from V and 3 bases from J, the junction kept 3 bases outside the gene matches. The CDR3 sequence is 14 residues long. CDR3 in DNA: TGCAGCGTTGCTCTAGCGGGAGTCTACAATGAGCAGTTCTTC. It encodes CSVALAGVYNEQFF.

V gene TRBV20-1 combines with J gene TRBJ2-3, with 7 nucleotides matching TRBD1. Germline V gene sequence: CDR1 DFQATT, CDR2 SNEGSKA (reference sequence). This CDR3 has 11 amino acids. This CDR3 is CARGGVDTQYF. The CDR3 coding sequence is TGCGCCAGAGGGGGCGTAGATACGCAGTATTTT.

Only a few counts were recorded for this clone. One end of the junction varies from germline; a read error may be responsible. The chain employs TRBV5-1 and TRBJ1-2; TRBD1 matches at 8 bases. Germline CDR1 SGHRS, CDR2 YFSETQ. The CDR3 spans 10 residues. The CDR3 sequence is CASSLSGTGF. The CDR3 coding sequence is TGCGCCAGCAGCTTGTCGGGGACAGGTTTC.

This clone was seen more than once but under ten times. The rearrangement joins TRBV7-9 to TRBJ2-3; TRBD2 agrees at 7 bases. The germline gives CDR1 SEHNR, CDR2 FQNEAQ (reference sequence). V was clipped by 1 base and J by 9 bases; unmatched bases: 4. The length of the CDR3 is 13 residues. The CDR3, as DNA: TGTGCCAGCAGCTTAGGGACTAGGAGAACGCAGTATTTT. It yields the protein CASSLGTRRTQYF.

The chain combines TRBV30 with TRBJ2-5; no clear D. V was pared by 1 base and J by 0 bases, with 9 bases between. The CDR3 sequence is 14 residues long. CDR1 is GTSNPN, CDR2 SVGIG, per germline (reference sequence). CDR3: CAWSERTYQETQYF. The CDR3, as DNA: TGTGCCTGGAGTGAGAGAACCTACCAAGAGACCCAGTACTTC.

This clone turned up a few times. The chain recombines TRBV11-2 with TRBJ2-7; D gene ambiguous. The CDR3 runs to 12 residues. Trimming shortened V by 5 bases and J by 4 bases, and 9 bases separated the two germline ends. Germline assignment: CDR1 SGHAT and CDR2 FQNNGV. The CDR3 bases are TGTGCCAGCAGCCCCGTCGGTTACGAGCAGTACTTC. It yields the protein CASSPVGYEQYF.

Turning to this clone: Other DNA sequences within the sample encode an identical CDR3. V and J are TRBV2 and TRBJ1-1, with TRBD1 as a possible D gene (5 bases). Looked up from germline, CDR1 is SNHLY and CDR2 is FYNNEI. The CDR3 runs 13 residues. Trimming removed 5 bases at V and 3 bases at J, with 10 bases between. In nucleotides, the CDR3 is TGTGCCAGCAGTTTGGGACGGGACACTGAAGCTTTCTTT. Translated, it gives CASSLGRDTEAFF.

DNA for the CDR3: TGTGCCAGCAGCAACACGTTTAACTATGGCTACACCTTC. Translation: CASSNTFNYGYTF. V gene TRBV4-2 combines with J gene TRBJ1-2; D not resolved. The ends were cut back, 5 bases at V and 1 base at J, with 8 bases in the middle. The CDR3 contains 13 residues. CDR1 is LGHNA, CDR2 YNFKEQ, per germline.

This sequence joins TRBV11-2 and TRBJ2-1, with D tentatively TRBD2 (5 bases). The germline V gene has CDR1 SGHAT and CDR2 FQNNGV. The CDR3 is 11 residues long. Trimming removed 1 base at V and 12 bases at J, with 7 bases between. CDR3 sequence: CASSLVEGQFF. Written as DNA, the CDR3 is TGTGCCAGCAGCTTAGTTGAGGGGCAGTTCTTC.

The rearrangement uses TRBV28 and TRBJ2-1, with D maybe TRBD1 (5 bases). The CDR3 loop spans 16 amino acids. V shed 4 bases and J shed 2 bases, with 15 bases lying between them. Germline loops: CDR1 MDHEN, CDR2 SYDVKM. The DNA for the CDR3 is TGTGCCAGCAGTTGGGGCTCATATGTAACCTACAATGAGCAGTTCTTC. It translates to CASSWGSYVTYNEQFF.

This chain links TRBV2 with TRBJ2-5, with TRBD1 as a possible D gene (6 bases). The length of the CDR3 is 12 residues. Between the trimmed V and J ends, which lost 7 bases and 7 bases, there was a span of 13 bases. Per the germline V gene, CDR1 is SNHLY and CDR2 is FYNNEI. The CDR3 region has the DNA TGTGCCAGCAAGGGGGATCAGCGGACCCAGTACTTC. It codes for CASKGDQRTQYF.